This is a list of T cell receptor beta chains from one sample in a study of response to subunit inactivated influenza vaccine. TCRdb used MiXCR to reprocess the RT-PCR reads, holding one entry per CDR3 protein. The table lists about 530,000 distinct CDR3 sequences, about 12% of them singletons. Sequenced here: PBMCs from blood, sampled on the day of vaccination. Receptors were obtained from a man between 45 and 60 years old who received an inactivated influenza vaccine. The CDR3 runs from the conserved cysteine through the conserved F or W. Fields, in order: clone size, D gene, V gene, J gene, CDR3 protein, CDR3 DNA. The D gene is left open where the match is weak. Size tells how often a clone was seen (once, few, many) or the class of an expanded clone, and some rows leave it out.

NA	TRBD1	TRBV4-1	TRBJ1-5	CASSRATGGISNQPQHF	TGCGCCAGCAGCCGAGCGACAGGGGGAATTAGCAATCAGCCCCAGCATTTT
few	NA	TRBV12-3/TRBV12-4	TRBJ2-5	CASSTQQGTQETQYF	TGTGCCAGCAGTACCCAACAAGGAACGCAAGAGACCCAGTACTTC
NA	NA	TRBV12-3/TRBV12-4	TRBJ1-4	CASSLRGPGEKLFF	TGTGCCAGCAGTTTACGGGGCCCGGGAGAAAAACTGTTTTTT
few	NA	TRBV2	TRBJ2-5	CASKRERETQYF	TGTGCCAGCAAGAGGGAACGGGAGACCCAGTACTTC
many	TRBD2	TRBV7-8	TRBJ2-5	CASSLDVDYSSGGEETQYF	TGTGCCAGCAGCTTAGATGTGGACTATAGTAGCGGGGGTGAAGAGACCCAGTACTTC
many	TRBD2	TRBV15	TRBJ2-3	CATSRGLGLAGVNTDTQYF	TGTGCCACCAGCAGAGGGTTGGGACTAGCGGGGGTTAACACAGATACGCAGTATTTT
NA	NA	TRBV28	TRBJ2-1	CASSQGGPNNEQFF	TGTGCCAGCAGCCAAGGGGGGCCTAACAATGAGCAGTTCTTC
NA	TRBD2	TRBV4-3	TRBJ2-7	CASSQDSGSSEQYF	TGCGCCAGCAGCCAGGATAGCGGGAGTAGCGAGCAGTACTTC
few	NA	TRBV18	TRBJ1-5	CASSQGSDQPQHF	TGTGCCAGCTCCCAGGGATCCGATCAGCCCCAGCATTTT
few	NA	TRBV5-1	TRBJ2-4	CASSPATIAGDIQYF	TGCGCCAGCAGCCCCGCAACGATAGCAGGGGACATTCAGTACTTC
many	NA	TRBV19	TRBJ1-5	CASSIGREFNQPQHF	TGTGCCAGTAGTATTGGTAGGGAGTTCAATCAGCCCCAGCATTTT
NA	NA	TRBV12-3/TRBV12-4	TRBJ1-3	CASSINDGEGNTIYF	TGTGCCAGCAGTATCAACGACGGCGAGGGAAACACCATATATTTT
few	TRBD2	TRBV11-1	TRBJ2-2	CASSPRLAGGRSGTGELFF	TGTGCCAGCAGCCCAAGACTAGCGGGAGGCAGATCGGGCACCGGGGAGCTGTTTTTT
many	NA	TRBV28	TRBJ2-5	CASSFFRIGQETQYF	TGTGCCAGCAGTTTCTTCCGCATAGGCCAAGAGACCCAGTACTTC
few	TRBD1	TRBV12-3/TRBV12-4	TRBJ2-2	CASQGANTGELFF	TGTGCCAGCCAGGGGGCGAACACCGGGGAGCTGTTTTTT
NA	NA	TRBV7-9	TRBJ2-7	CASSPPFLEQYF	TGTGCCAGCAGCCCCCCGTTTCTCGAGCAGTACTTC
NA	TRBD2	TRBV25-1	TRBJ2-1	CASSSGSSNEQFF	TGTGCCAGCAGTAGCGGGAGTAGCAATGAGCAGTTCTTC
many	NA	TRBV12-3/TRBV12-4	TRBJ2-3	CASRRLWPGAPKSTDTQYF	TGTGCCAGCAGACGGCTATGGCCGGGGGCGCCAAAGTCGACAGATACGCAGTATTTT
many	NA	TRBV7-2	TRBJ2-1	CASSLSNTGSQQFF	TGTGCCAGCAGCCTCAGTAATACAGGATCCCAGCAGTTCTTC
NA	NA	TRBV7-7	TRBJ2-7	CASSLDPESRIYEQYF	TGTGCTAGCAGCTTAGATCCCGAGTCCAGGATCTACGAGCAGTACTTC
few	NA	TRBV20-1	TRBJ1-2	CSARETGSNYGYTF	TGCAGTGCTAGAGAGACAGGCTCTAACTATGGCTACACCTTC
many	NA	TRBV29-1	TRBJ1-3	CSVRTSGNTIYF	TGCAGCGTACGGACCTCTGGAAACACCATATATTTT
NA	NA	TRBV20-1	TRBJ2-5	CSASGSGETQYF	TGCAGTGCTAGCGGGAGCGGTGAGACCCAGTACTTC
NA	NA	TRBV4-1	TRBJ2-7	CASSQLGGLYF	TGCGCCAGCAGCCAATTGGGGGGTCTTTACTTC
NA	NA	TRBV6-1	TRBJ2-5	CASSLSRASGQETQYF	TGTGCCAGCAGTCTAAGCCGCGCTAGCGGACAGGAGACCCAGTACTTC
NA	NA	TRBV5-1	TRBJ2-2	CASSLGAGPPNTGELFF	TGCGCCAGCAGCTTGGGAGCAGGTCCCCCGAACACCGGGGAGCTGTTTTTT
few	TRBD1	TRBV14	TRBJ1-1	CASSHDRVGNTEAFF	TGTGCCAGCAGCCATGACAGGGTCGGGAACACTGAAGCTTTCTTT
many	TRBD2	TRBV14	TRBJ2-3	CASSHATSGRAPDTQYF	TGTGCCAGCAGCCATGCAACTAGCGGGAGGGCCCCAGATACGCAGTATTTT
NA	TRBD2	TRBV30	TRBJ2-3	CAWSAGTSVDTQYF	TGTGCCTGGAGCGCCGGGACTAGCGTGGATACGCAGTATTTT
NA	NA	TRBV18	TRBJ1-2	CASSPNRGQTETNYGYTF	TGTGCCAGCTCACCGAATCGAGGACAGACTGAAACTAACTATGGCTACACCTTC
NA	TRBD1	TRBV6-1	TRBJ2-2	CASSPWQGAGTGELFF	TGTGCCAGCAGCCCCTGGCAGGGGGCAGGCACCGGGGAGCTGTTTTTT
few	NA	TRBV10-3	TRBJ2-6	CAISESGGWAGANVLTF	TGTGCCATCAGTGAGTCGGGGGGTTGGGCTGGGGCCAACGTCCTGACTTTC
few	NA	TRBV12-3/TRBV12-4	TRBJ2-1	CASRPPSGPFLFF	TGTGCCAGCAGACCCCCCTCGGGACCGTTTTTATTCTTC
many	NA	TRBV6-2/TRBV6-3	TRBJ2-7	CASSYERPYEQYF	TGTGCCAGCAGTTATGAACGGCCTTACGAGCAGTACTTC
few	NA	TRBV3-1	TRBJ2-7	CASSRNRYEQYF	TGTGCCAGCAGCCGCAATCGCTACGAGCAGTACTTC
few	NA	TRBV12-3/TRBV12-4	TRBJ2-2	CASNTYTGELFF	TGTGCCAGCAATACGTACACCGGGGAGCTGTTTTTT
few	TRBD2	TRBV29-1	TRBJ2-7	CSVETSGMDEQYF	TGCAGCGTTGAGACTAGCGGGATGGACGAGCAGTACTTC
few	TRBD2	TRBV27	TRBJ2-7	CASSLTGLAHYEQYF	TGTGCCAGCAGTTTAACGGGACTAGCGCACTACGAGCAGTACTTC
few	NA	TRBV2	TRBJ1-4	CASRGGLDEKLFF	TGTGCCAGCAGAGGGGGGCTTGACGAAAAACTGTTTTTT
NA	NA	TRBV27	TRBJ2-7	CASSPQAGRGYEQYF	TGTGCCAGCAGTCCCCAGGCGGGCAGAGGGTACGAGCAGTACTTC
NA	TRBD2	TRBV27	TRBJ2-1	CASSLLTSGSPKTNEQFF	TGTGCCAGCAGTTTATTGACTAGCGGGAGCCCAAAAACCAATGAGCAGTTCTTC
few	NA	TRBV7-2	TRBJ2-7	CASSSGTWDGEQYF	TGTGCCAGCAGCTCCGGGACCTGGGACGGCGAGCAGTACTTC
few	TRBD2	TRBV28	TRBJ2-4	CASTHGASGVLAKNIQYF	TGTGCCAGCACCCACGGGGCTAGCGGGGTGCTAGCCAAAAACATTCAGTACTTC
many	TRBD1	TRBV7-8	TRBJ1-1	CASSLWETGVYTEAFF	TGTGCCAGCAGCTTATGGGAGACAGGGGTTTACACTGAAGCTTTCTTT
few	TRBD2	TRBV28	TRBJ2-1	CATTPGLNEQFF	TGTGCCACCACGCCGGGACTAAATGAGCAGTTCTTC
few	NA	TRBV29-1	TRBJ2-3	CSVHDRPSTDTQYF	TGCAGCGTTCATGACAGGCCTAGCACAGATACGCAGTATTTT
NA	NA	TRBV7-8	TRBJ2-7	CASSLVRREQYF	TGTGCCAGCAGCTTAGTTCGCCGCGAGCAGTACTTC